This TCR beta chain was found in a study of T-cell memory formation after mild COVID-19. Study as a whole: The study found TCR clusters largely donor specific. The study's findings and limits: Contracting CD4+ clones were located mainly in CM and EM, and CD8+ clones in EMRA. Clones that shrank (day 15 to 85) were balanced CD4/CD8, whereas later expanders leaned CD4+.

This CDR3 is 16 amino acids long. Losses at the gene ends were 2 bases for V and 4 bases for J; bases not matched to a gene: 5. Germline V gives CDR1 MNHNY, CDR2 SVGAGI (reference sequence). This clonotype was observed a few times. Its specificity is unknown. TCR alpha and TCR beta cDNA libraries with sample barcodes and UMIs came from 5'RACE using constant-segment primers. TCRdb redid the calling of the 5' RACE reads with MiXCR, one entry per CDR3 protein. The table has under 300,000 distinct CDR3 sequences, around 17% seen once. Sequencing input: PBMCs or a T cell subset sorted from them (not recorded which). The rearrangement uses TRBV6-6 and TRBJ2-2, with TRBD1 identical over 9 bases. This TCR came from a man aged 18 to 30 who had mild COVID-19 (a few samples of this study predate the infection). Cell type and time point are not known. The CDR3 protein is CASSYLGQGGTGELFF. The CDR3 DNA follows: TGTGCCAGCAGTTACCTGGGACAGGGAGGCACCGGGGAGCTGTTTTTT.